This TCR beta chain was observed in a study of blood T cell repertoires in COVID-19. The wider study: The study drew acute and convalescent COVID-19 samples from the United States, Italy and Spain. PBMCs, B-cell-depleted T cells, or T cells were the source of the cDNA or gDNA that made up the material.

The CDR3 spans 16 residues. V was trimmed by 1 base and J by 7 bases, leaving 19 bases between them. In germline, CDR1 is SGHNT, CDR2 YENEEA. In the source study's methods: Nucleated cell counts were estimated from reference gene primer amplification. Clones were sequenced by immunoSEQ multiplex PCR, and TCRdb holds only the in-frame ones, with some missing. The DNA gave D and trimming, while V, J and clone size come from that table. The data hold roughly 70,000 clones, with roughly 91% observed a single time. What was sequenced was peripheral blood. The sequence derives from a human donor in a cohort sampled during active COVID-19. This chain uses TRBV11-3 with TRBJ1-2; D might be TRBD1 (5 bases). The chain's CDR3 is CASSLGVRTTARGYTF. In nucleotides, the CDR3 is TGTGCCAGCAGCTTAGGGGTTAGGACGACAGCCCGTGGCTACACCTTC.